The T cell receptor (beta chain) described here comes from a study of tumor-infiltrating lymphocytes in primary liver carcinoma. TCR beta cDNA was reverse-transcribed from about 500 ng of total RNA. The reaction used a constant-region primer and ProtoScript II reverse transcriptase. The TCR beta library was amplified through three nested multiplex PCR rounds in a modified ARM-PCR procedure. Primers for the first two PCR rounds were TRBV1-TRBV30 forward primers and a C-beta reverse primer (10 cycles per round). One entry per CDR3 protein results from TCRdb running MiXCR on the multiplex PCR reads. The data show approximately 330,000 distinct CDR3 sequences, about 61% seen once. The CDR3 sequence is 15 residues long. CDR1 and CDR2 from the germline V gene are SGHKS and YYEKEE (reference sequence). V dropped 0 bases and J dropped 4 bases, with 11 bases sitting between them. Germline DNA was also extracted, and blood RNA derived from unsorted whole blood.

Only a few counts were recorded for this clonotype. Specimen: peripheral blood. This rearrangement joins TRBV5-5 to TRBJ2-4; tentative D call: TRBD2 (5 bases). The receptor was derived from a man aged 35-49 years with primary liver carcinoma and hepatitis B virus infection. The CDR3 spells CASSLEEWRKNIQYF. The CDR3 nucleotides read TGTGCCAGCAGCTTGGAAGAGTGGAGGAAAAACATTCAGTACTTC.